This T cell receptor beta chain comes out of a study of blood T cells in healthy people across ages. Study observations and caveats: Higher diversity and more naive CD4+ cells were features of long-lived donors, compared to aged donors.

CDR1 and CDR2 (germline): SGDLS, YYNGEE. The CDR3 spans 15 residues. Points on this clonotype: Its specificity is unknown. Sequence at one end of the junction differs from germline and may be a read error.

For the second PCR, which ran for roughly 7 to 11 cycles, a sample-barcoded 5' primer and a J-beta primer mix were used. One entry per CDR3 protein, called by TCRdb with MiXCR from the 5' RACE reads. The sample holds approximately 1,700,000 distinct CDR3 sequences, about two fifths seen once. The chain recombines TRBV9 with TRBJ2-3; 8 nucleotides align to TRBD2. The TCR sequence derives from a human donor in good health. Material for sequencing was blood. The CDR3 sequence is CASSPQQAGADTQYF. The CDR3 DNA sequence: TGTGCCAGCAGCCCCCAGCAAGCGGGGGCAGATACACAGTATTTT.